The clone carrying this T cell receptor beta chain was detected many times. The antigen is unknown. The data were obtained in a study of T cells after yellow fever vaccination. Study outcomes and limitations: CD4 and CD8 compartments shared a small share of clonotypes, likely from convergent recombination. Reappearing after the booster were most of the clones from primary vaccination (less than 97% CD4, 85% to 90% CD8).

One entry per CDR3 protein results from TCRdb running MiXCR on the 5' RACE reads. The sample carries about 240,000 distinct CDR3 sequences, about 7% recorded once. Looked up from germline, CDR1 is SGHRS and CDR2 is YFSETQ. V shed 4 bases and J 5 bases; nucleotides not matched to a gene: 6. This CDR3 spans 14 amino acids. Material: CD4+ T cells sorted from PBMCs, obtained 15 days after the yellow fever booster vaccination. The receptor's source is a man in his thirties or forties who received the YFV17D yellow fever vaccine. The genes are TRBV5-1 and TRBJ2-5, with 9 bases matching TRBD1. The CDR3 sequence: CASSTGQGSETQYF. The CDR3, as DNA: TGCGCCAGCAGCACCGGACAGGGGAGTGAGACCCAGTACTTC.